This T cell receptor beta chain was recovered during a study of blood T cell repertoires in COVID-19. At the level of the study: Material from acute and convalescent COVID-19 was sourced from the United States, Italy and Spain. PBMCs, B-cell-depleted T cells, or T cells provided the cDNA or gDNA that made up the material.

Method: immunoSEQ multiplex PCR; TCRdb's copy keeps in-frame clones and lacks some. The sample consists of approximately 150,000 clones, around 85% of them appearing once. V was cut by 0 bases and J by 6 bases, with 15 bases left in between. The CDR3 has 16 amino acids. Germline CDR1 is LGHDT and CDR2 is YNNKEL (reference sequence). The sequence derives from a man aged 65 to 85 with acute or convalescent COVID-19. The rearrangement links TRBV3-1 (or the pseudogene TRBV3-2) to TRBJ2-1; D is uncertain. The sequencing sample was made of peripheral blood. CDR3 loop: CASSQDPLELINEQFF. The DNA for the CDR3 is TGTGCCAGCAGCCAAGACCCCCTAGAATTAATCAATGAGCAGTTCTTC.